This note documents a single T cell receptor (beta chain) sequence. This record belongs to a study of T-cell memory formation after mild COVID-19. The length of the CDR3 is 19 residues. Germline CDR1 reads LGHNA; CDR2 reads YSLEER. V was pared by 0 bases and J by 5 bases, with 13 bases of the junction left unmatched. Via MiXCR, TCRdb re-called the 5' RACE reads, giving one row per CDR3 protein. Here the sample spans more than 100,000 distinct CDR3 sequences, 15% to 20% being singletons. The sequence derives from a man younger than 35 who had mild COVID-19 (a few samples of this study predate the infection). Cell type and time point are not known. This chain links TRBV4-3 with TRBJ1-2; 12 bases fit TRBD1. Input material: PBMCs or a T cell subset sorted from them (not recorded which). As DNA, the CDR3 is TGCGCCAGCAGCCAAGACGTCGGGACAGGGGGCGGCCCGGGGTATGGCTACACCTTC. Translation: CASSQDVGTGGGPGYGYTF.